The present entry profiles one T cell receptor (beta chain) with its context. Its specificity is not known. Method: immunoSEQ multiplex PCR; TCRdb's copy keeps in-frame clones and lacks some. The table includes 55,000 to 75,000 clones, 85% detected once. These data originate in a study of T cell responses to AZD1222 COVID-19 vaccine. Points from the study as a whole: Baseline antibody screening turned up just a handful of seropositive AZD1222 recipients. Following two doses of AZD1222, Spike-specific TCR breadth and depth rose. Clonal diversity was possibly underestimated, and white British individuals and females predominated among donors. Spike was spanned by vaccine-associated CD4 TCRs, with dominance at 160-218 and 743-854.

The sequences come from peripheral blood, collected on day 0 of AZD1222 vaccination. This TCR derives from an adult in good health.

The CDR3 region is CASSQTYGYTF. The CDR3 nucleotides read TGTGCCAGCAGTCAGACTTATGGCTACACCTTC. The V and J genes are TRBV7-9 and TRBJ1-2; no clear D. Trimming removed 6 bases from V and 5 bases from J, with 7 bases in between. CDR1 and CDR2 (germline): SEHNR, FQNEAQ (reference sequence). The CDR3 spans 11 residues.